Below, one T cell receptor beta chain is given with its context. This sample was taken from a study of blood T cell repertoires in COVID-19. The data were produced by immunoSEQ multiplex PCR, yet TCRdb's version contains in-frame clones alone and is incomplete. Counted here are 140,000 or so clones, approximately 88% occurring once; the ten biggest clones make up roughly 1%. V was pared by 3 bases and J by 0 bases, with 14 bases between. Germline V gives CDR1 SQVTM, CDR2 ANQGSEA. This CDR3 is 15 amino acids long. V and J are TRBV29-1 and TRBJ1-1; the D gene is possibly TRBD1 (6 bases). This sequence was found in a woman in her forties or fifties with acute or convalescent COVID-19. Sequenced sample: peripheral blood. The CDR3 bases are TGCAGCGTTGATGGCAGGGGTAATCTGAACACTGAAGCTTTCTTT. This encodes CSVDGRGNLNTEAFF.